The TCR beta chain under discussion was sequenced for a study of T cell responses to AZD1222 COVID-19 vaccine (dated by TCRdb to the early 2020s). General notes on the study: TCR sequencing covered some 240 trial participants: 200 to 220 given two doses of AZD1222 and around 26 given two doses of MenACWY control vaccine. Enrollment into the trials was organized by age into subgroups of 18-55, 56-69 and 70-plus years, and those subgroups contained roughly 150, 30 and 60 TCR-sequenced participants, respectively. Results the study describes overall, beyond this receptor: Conclusions about previously exposed vaccinees are limited, since just six AZD1222 recipients were seropositive for SARS-CoV-2 at baseline. Participants were mostly white British, with more females than males. The authors suggested clonal diversity may have been underestimated. Reportedly, close to half of the unique spike-specific TCRs recognized epitopes lying outside the regions that are mutated in the B.1.351 and B.1.1.7 variants. In the small 56-69-year group, the increase in depth fell short of significance, most likely because of low power. Because no day 14 peak-response samples were available, repertoires were characterized only after the peak T cell response. Spike-specific TCR breadth and depth rose significantly after two AZD1222 doses compared with day 0 and with MenACWY recipients. The vaccine-associated CD4 TCRs covered the entire spike protein, and the dominant responses fell in regions 160-218 and 743-854.

The CDR3 regions of human TCRbeta chains were analyzed by immunosequencing. On the authors' methods: Repertoire TCRs were checked for matches against a reference library of SARS-CoV-2-specific TCRs that had been generated using the MIRA antigen-specificity platform. Breadth meant the fraction of unique TCRs that were SARS-CoV-2-associated, whereas depth meant the fraction of total T cells that were SARS-CoV-2-associated. Each spike-specific TCR was assigned to its reactive spike region and to a CD4 or CD8 class using the MIRA data. Log10-transformed breadth and depth values were compared by one-way ANOVA with Sidak's multiple comparisons tests. The table was pulled from immuneACCESS by TCRdb, which kept in-frame rearrangements only. Such tables lose some clones; where checked, under half of the loss comes from unresolved V genes, and the rest has no known cause. Clone size and the V and J calls come from that table; the DNA yielded D and trimming. The sample table holds around 150,000 clones, of which more than 80% were seen once. Of the sample, around 8% falls within the top ten clones.

The sample's time point label, in plain terms: about 28 days (+/-7) after the second vaccine dose. In light of the paper, this sample's treatment or condition label describes: meningococcal conjugate vaccine given as trial control. Vaccinee samples came from UK trials COV001 and COV002, including a single-blind randomized controlled phase 2/3 trial of AZD1222 (ChAdOx1 nCoV-19) in healthy adults. Trial participant PBMC samples were collected at day 0 and day 28 after the second dose for TCRbeta chain sequencing. Concerning this clone itself: It has no known antigen specificity. No much larger clone is present one base from it, and per-base qualities are unavailable.

Trimming accounts for 6 bases at V and 5 bases at J, while the number of junction bases matched to no gene is 3. From a lookup of the germline V gene, CDR1 and CDR2 are SQVTM and ANQGSEA. The CDR3 runs 12 amino acids, cysteine and phenylalanine included. Only the CDR3 DNA stays, 36 bases, in frame from base 1. Sample: peripheral blood, taken 28 days after the second dose of the MenACWY control vaccine. The sequence was collected from an adult who received the MenACWY meningococcal vaccine as a control. The chain is encoded by TRBV29-1 joined to TRBJ2-2; 7 bases in the junction line up with TRBD1. The DNA sequence follows: TGCAGCGTCCGCAGGGGGACCGGGGAGCTGTTTTTT. This gives the protein CSVRRGTGELFF.